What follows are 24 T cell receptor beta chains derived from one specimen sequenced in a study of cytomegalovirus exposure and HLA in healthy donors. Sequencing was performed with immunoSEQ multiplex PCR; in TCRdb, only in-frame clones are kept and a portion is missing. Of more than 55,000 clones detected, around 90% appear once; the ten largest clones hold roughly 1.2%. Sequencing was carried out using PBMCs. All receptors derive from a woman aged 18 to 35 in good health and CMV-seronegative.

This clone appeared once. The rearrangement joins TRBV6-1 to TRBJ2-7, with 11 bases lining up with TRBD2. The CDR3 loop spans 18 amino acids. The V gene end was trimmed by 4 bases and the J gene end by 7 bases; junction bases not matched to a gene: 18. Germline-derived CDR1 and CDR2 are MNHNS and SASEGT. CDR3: CASSVLAGGTYTRYEQYF. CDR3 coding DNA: TGTGCCAGCAGTGTTCTAGCGGGAGGAACGTATACGCGATATGAGCAGTACTTC.

In nucleotides, the CDR3 is TGCGCCAGCAGCTCCAGCTTGACAGCACTCACTGAAGCTTTCTTT. The encoded protein is CASSSSLTALTEAFF. The rearrangement uses TRBV5-1 and TRBJ1-1; tentatively, D is TRBD1 (5 bases). The germline V gene encodes CDR1 SGHRS and CDR2 YFSETQ. The CDR3 sequence is 15 residues long. V gave up 3 bases and J gave up 4 bases, with 16 bases separating them.

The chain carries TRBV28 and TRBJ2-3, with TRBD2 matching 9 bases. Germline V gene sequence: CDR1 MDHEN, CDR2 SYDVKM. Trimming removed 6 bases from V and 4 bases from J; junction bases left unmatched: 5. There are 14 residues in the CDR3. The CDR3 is CASSNSGSADTQYF. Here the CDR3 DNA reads TGTGCCAGCAGCAATAGCGGGAGTGCAGATACGCAGTATTTT.

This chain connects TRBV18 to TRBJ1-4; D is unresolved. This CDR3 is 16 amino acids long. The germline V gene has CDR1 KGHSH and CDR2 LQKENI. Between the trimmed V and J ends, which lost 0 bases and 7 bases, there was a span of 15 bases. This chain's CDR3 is CASSPPKRGSGEKLFF. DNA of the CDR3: TGTGCCAGCTCACCACCGAAACGGGGAAGTGGTGAAAAACTGTTTTTT. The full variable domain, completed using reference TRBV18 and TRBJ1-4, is NAGVMQNPRHLVRRRGQEARLRCSPMKGHSHVYWYRQLPEEGLKFMVYLQKENIIDESGMPKERFSAEFPKEGPSILRIQQVVRGDSAAYFCASSPPKRGSGEKLFFGSGTQLSVL.

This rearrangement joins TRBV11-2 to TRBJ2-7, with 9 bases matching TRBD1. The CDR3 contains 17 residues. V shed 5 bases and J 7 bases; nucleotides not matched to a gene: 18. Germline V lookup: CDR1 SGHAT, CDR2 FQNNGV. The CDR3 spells CASSQASEGTGSVEQYF. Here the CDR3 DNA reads TGTGCCAGCAGCCAGGCCTCTGAAGGGACAGGGTCCGTTGAGCAGTACTTC.

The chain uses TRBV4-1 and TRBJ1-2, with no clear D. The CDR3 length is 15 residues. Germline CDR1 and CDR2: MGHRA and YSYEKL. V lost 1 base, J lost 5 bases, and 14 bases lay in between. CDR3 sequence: CASSQVEDRRYGYTF. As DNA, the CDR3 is TGCGCCAGCAGCCAAGTGGAGGATCGACGGTATGGCTACACCTTC.

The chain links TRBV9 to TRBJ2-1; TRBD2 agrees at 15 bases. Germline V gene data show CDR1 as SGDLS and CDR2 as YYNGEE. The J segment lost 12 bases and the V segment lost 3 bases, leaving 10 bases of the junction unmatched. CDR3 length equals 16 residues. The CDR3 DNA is TGTGCCAGCAGCGCATCGGCCGGACTAGCGGGAGGGGGGCAGTTCTTC. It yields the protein CASSASAGLAGGGQFF.

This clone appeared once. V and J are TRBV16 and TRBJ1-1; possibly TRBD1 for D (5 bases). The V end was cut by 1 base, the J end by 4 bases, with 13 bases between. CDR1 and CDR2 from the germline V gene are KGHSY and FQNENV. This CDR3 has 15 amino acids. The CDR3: CASSQYGQGGTEAFF. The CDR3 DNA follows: TGTGCCAGCAGCCAATACGGGCAGGGCGGCACTGAAGCTTTCTTT. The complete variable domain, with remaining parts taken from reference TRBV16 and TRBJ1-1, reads GEEVAQTPKHLVRGEGQKAKLYCAPIKGHSYVFWYQQVLKNEFKFLISFQNENVFDETGMPKERFSAKCLPNSPCSLEIQATKLEDSAVYFCASSQYGQGGTEAFFGQGTRLTVV.

The CDR3 sequence: CSVERGKPDTQYF. As DNA, the CDR3 is TGCAGCGTCGAAAGGGGGAAACCAGATACGCAGTATTTT. The V gene is TRBV29-1, the J gene TRBJ2-3; the D gene is possibly TRBD1 (6 bases). The germline gives CDR1 SQVTM, CDR2 ANQGSEA. The CDR3 is 13 amino acids. Trimming cost V 6 bases and J 4 bases, with 14 bases left between them.

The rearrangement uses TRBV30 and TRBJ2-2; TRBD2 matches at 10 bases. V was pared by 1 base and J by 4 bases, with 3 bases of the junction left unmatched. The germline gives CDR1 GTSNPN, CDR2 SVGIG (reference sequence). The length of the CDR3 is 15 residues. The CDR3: CAWSGTSGPTGELFF. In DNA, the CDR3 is TGTGCCTGGAGTGGGACTAGCGGACCCACCGGGGAGCTGTTTTTT.

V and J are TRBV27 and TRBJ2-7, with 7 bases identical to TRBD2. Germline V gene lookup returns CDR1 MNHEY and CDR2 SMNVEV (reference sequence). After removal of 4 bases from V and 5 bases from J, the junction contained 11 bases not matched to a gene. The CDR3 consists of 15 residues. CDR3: CASSSDSLGGDEQYF. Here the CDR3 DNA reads TGTGCCAGCAGTTCGGACTCGTTGGGAGGGGACGAGCAGTACTTC.

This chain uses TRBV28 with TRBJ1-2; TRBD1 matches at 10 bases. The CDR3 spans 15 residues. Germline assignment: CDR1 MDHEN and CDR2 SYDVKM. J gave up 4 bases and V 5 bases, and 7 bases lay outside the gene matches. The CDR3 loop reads CASSDRQGAIYGYTF. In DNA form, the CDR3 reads TGTGCCAGCAGTGACAGACAGGGGGCTATCTATGGCTACACCTTC.

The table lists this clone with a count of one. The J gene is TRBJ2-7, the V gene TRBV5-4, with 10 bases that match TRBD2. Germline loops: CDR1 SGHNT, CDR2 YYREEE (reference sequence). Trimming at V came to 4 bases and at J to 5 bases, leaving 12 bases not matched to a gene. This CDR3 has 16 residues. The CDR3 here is CASSRVAGGHFHEQYF. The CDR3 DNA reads TGTGCCAGCAGCCGCGTAGCGGGAGGCCATTTCCACGAGCAGTACTTC.

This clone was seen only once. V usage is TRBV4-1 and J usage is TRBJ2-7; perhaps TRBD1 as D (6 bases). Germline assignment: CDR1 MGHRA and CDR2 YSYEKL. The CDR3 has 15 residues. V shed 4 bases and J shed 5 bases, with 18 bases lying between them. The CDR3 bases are TGCGCCAGCAGCCGTCGACAGGAACCCCCTGACGAGCAGTACTTC. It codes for CASSRRQEPPDEQYF.

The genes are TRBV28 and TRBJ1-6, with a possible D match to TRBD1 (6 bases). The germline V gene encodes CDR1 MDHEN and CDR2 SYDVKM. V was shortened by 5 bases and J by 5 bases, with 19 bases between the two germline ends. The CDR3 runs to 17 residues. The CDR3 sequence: CASSPRGQGGNNSPLHF. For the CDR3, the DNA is TGTGCCAGCAGTCCACGGGGGCAGGGAGGGAATAATTCACCCCTCCACTTT.

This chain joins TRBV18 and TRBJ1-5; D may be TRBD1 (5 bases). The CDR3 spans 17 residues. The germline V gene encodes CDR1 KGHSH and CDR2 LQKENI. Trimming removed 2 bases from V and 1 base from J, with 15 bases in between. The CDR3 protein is CASSPSAGGRSNQPQHF. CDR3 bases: TGTGCCAGCTCACCATCGGCGGGGGGAAGGAGCAATCAGCCCCAGCATTTT.

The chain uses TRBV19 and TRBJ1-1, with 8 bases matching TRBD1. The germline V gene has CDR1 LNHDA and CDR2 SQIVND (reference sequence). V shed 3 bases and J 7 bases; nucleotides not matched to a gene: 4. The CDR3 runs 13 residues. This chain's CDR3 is CASSIRGQGEAFF. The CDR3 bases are TGTGCCAGTAGTATCAGGGGGCAGGGTGAAGCTTTCTTT.

The CDR3 spells CASSVDTNYGYTF. The CDR3 DNA reads as TGTGCCAGCAGCGTAGATACTAACTATGGCTACACCTTC. V and J are TRBV9 and TRBJ1-2; no clear D gene. CDR1 is SGDLS and CDR2 is YYNGEE in the germline V gene. The CDR3 extends over 13 amino acids. V lost 0 bases and J lost 0, with 3 bases in between.

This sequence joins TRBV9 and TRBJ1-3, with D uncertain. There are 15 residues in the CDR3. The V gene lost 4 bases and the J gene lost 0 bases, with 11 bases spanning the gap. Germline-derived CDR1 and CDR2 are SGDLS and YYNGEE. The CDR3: CASSPSSYSGNTIYF. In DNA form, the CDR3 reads TGTGCCAGCAGCCCATCATCCTACTCTGGAAACACCATATATTTT.

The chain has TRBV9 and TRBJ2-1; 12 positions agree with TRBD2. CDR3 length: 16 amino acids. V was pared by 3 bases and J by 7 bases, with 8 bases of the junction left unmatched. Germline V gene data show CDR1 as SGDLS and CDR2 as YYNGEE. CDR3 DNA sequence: TGTGCCAGCAGCGCGCTGGGGCTAGCGGGGGGGAATGAGCAGTTCTTC. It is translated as CASSALGLAGGNEQFF.

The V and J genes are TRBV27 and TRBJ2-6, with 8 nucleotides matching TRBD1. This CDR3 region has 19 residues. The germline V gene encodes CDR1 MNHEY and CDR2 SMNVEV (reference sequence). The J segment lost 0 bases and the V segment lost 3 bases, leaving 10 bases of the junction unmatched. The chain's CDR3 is CASSFLGTGFFSGANVLTF. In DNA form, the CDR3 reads TGTGCCAGCAGTTTCTTGGGGACAGGTTTTTTCTCTGGGGCCAACGTCCTGACTTTC.

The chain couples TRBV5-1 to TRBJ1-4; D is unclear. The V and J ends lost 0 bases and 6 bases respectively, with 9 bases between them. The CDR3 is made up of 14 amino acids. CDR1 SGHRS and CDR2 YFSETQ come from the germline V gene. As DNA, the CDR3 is TGCGCCAGCAGCTTGGGCTCCCGGGATGAAAAACTGTTTTTT. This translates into CASSLGSRDEKLFF. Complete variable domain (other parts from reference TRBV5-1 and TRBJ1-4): KAGVTQTPRYLIKTRGQQVTLSCSPISGHRSVSWYQQTPGQGLQFLFEYFSETQRNKGNFPGRFSGRQFSNSRSEMNVSTLELGDSALYLCASSLGSRDEKLFFGSGTQLSVL.

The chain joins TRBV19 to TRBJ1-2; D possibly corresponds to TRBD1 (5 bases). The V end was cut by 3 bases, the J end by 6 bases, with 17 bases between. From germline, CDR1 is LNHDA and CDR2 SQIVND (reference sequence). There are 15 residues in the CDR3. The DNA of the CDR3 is TGTGCCAGTAGTATTAGAGTGGAGGGGATCGATGGCTACACCTTC. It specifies CASSIRVEGIDGYTF.

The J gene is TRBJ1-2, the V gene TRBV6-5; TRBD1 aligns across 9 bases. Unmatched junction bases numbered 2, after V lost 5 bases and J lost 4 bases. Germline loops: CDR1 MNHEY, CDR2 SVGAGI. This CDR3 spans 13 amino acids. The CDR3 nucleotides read TGTGCCAGCAGTCAGGGACAGGGCTATGGCTACACCTTC. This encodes CASSQGQGYGYTF.